These T cell receptor beta chains were read from a single sample in a study of blood T cells in healthy people across ages. Each CDR3 protein is one row after TCRdb ran MiXCR on the 5' RACE reads. This sample has fewer than 800,000 distinct CDR3 sequences; approximately 21% occur once, and the top ten carry approximately 3.6%. Material for sequencing was blood. Receptors were obtained from a man aged 65-85 years in good health. The CDR3 runs from the conserved cysteine through the conserved F or W. D genes are given only for firm matches. Clone size is not always given. Where it is, it says once, few, many or a class for expanded clones.

D gene	J gene	clone size	V gene	CDR3 DNA	CDR3 protein
-	TRBJ2-7	-	TRBV5-1	TGCGCCAGCAGCATGAACGGGGGACGGGACTACGAGCAGTACTTC	CASSMNGGRDYEQYF
-	TRBJ1-1	many	TRBV5-1	TGTGCCAGCAGCTTAGTAGGCGGACTGAACACTGAAGCTTTCTTT	CASSLVGGLNTEAFF
-	TRBJ2-7	-	TRBV20-1	TGCAGTGCCGAGGGGGAGTCCTACGAGCAGTACTTC	CSAEGESYEQYF
TRBD2	TRBJ2-3	-	TRBV6-5	TGTGCCGACCCTCTAGCGGTCACAGATACGCAGTATTTT	CADPLAVTDTQYF
TRBD1	TRBJ2-3	few	TRBV7-2	TGTGCCAGCAGCTTATCAGGCAGGGGGCGCTTCACAGATACGCAGTATTTT	CASSLSGRGRFTDTQYF
TRBD2	TRBJ2-1	few	TRBV5-1	TGCGCCAGCAGCTTGGGTGGACTAGCGGGACACAATGAGCAGTTCTTC	CASSLGGLAGHNEQFF
-	TRBJ2-1	few	TRBV20-1	TGCAGTGCTCGTAGCAGGAGCTCCTACAATGAGCAGTTCTTC	CSARSRSSYNEQFF
-	TRBJ2-5	many	TRBV29-1	TGCAGCGTTGAAGATGGGGGAAAAGAGCAGTACTTC	CSVEDGGKEQYF
-	TRBJ1-6	few	TRBV6-6	TGTGCCAGCACCGGAGGACGGAACTATAATTCACCCCTCCACTTT	CASTGGRNYNSPLHF
TRBD1	TRBJ2-5	-	TRBV18	TGTGCCAGCTCACCAACAGGGGCGATCATCTTC	CASSPTGAIIF
-	TRBJ2-3	-	TRBV5-1	TGCGCCAGCAGCTTGGCCGAGCGCCAGGGCGGAGATACGCAGTATTTT	CASSLAERQGGDTQYF
TRBD2	TRBJ2-1	few	TRBV29-1	TGCAGCGTTCGGGAGGGCCCTAATGAGCAGTTCTTC	CSVREGPNEQFF
-	TRBJ2-1	-	TRBV4-3	TGCGCCAGCAGCCAAGATCCCCAGTCCAATGAGCAGTTCTTC	CASSQDPQSNEQFF
-	TRBJ1-4	-	TRBV7-9	TGTGCCAGCAGCTTGATGACAGTTAGTGAAAAACTGTTTTTT	CASSLMTVSEKLFF
-	TRBJ2-1	many	TRBV12-3/TRBV12-4	TGTGCCAGCAGTTTGGGGCTAGCTCCCGGCGAGCAGTTCTTC	CASSLGLAPGEQFF
TRBD1	TRBJ1-2	-	TRBV6-5	TGTGCCTGCAGTGGCGGACAGGGAGTAGGCTACACCTTC	CACSGGQGVGYTF
-	TRBJ1-2	few	TRBV18	TGTGCCAGCTCACCAAAAGGGCAGGGCGACTATGGCTACACCTTC	CASSPKGQGDYGYTF
TRBD1	TRBJ1-6	many	TRBV20-1	TGCAGTGCTATAGGACAGGCGGATAATTCACCCCTCCACTTT	CSAIGQADNSPLHF
-	TRBJ2-3	many	TRBV20-1	TGCAGTTACCTGGACGTTAGCACAGATACGCAGTATTTT	CSYLDVSTDTQYF
-	TRBJ2-7	many	TRBV27	TGTGCCAGCAGTTTCGCAGCGGCTTCAACCTACGAGCAGTACTTC	CASSFAAASTYEQYF
-	TRBJ1-5	-	TRBV20-1	TGCAGTGCTAGGGGGCAGACTTCTAGCAATCAGCCCCAGCATTTT	CSARGQTSSNQPQHF
TRBD2	TRBJ2-1	-	TRBV20-1	TGCAGTGCTAGAGATCTGACTAGCGGGGGTTACAATGAGCAGTTCTTC	CSARDLTSGGYNEQFF
-	TRBJ2-5	few	TRBV18	TGTGCCAGCTCCCCTCGCCCAGGGGATCCGCGAGAGCAGTACTTC	CASSPRPGDPREQYF
TRBD1	TRBJ2-7	-	TRBV28	TGTGCCAGCAGTCCCCGGGACAGCCACGAGCAGTACTTC	CASSPRDSHEQYF
-	TRBJ2-5	few	TRBV2	TGTGCCAGCAGTGAAGCCAGGGGCGGAGAGACCCAGTACTTC	CASSEARGGETQYF
TRBD2	TRBJ2-2	-	TRBV20-1	TGCAGTGTCCAGCGGGAAAACACCGGGGAGCTGTTTTTT	CSVQRENTGELFF
-	TRBJ2-3	-	TRBV6-1	TGTGCCAGCAGGTCAGAGACTAGCACAGATACGCAGTATTTT	CASRSETSTDTQYF
-	TRBJ2-2	-	TRBV5-1	TGCGCCAGCAGCTTGAATATTGGCCCGAACACCGGGGAGCTGTTTTTT	CASSLNIGPNTGELFF
TRBD2	TRBJ2-1	few	TRBV4-3	TGCGCCAGCGGCGTAGCGGGGGCCTACAATGAGCAGTTCTTC	CASGVAGAYNEQFF
-	TRBJ2-7	-	TRBV5-1	TGCGCCAGCAGCTTGGTTGTCCTGGGCCAGACTCCCTTCCACGAGCAGTACTTC	CASSLVVLGQTPFHEQYF
-	TRBJ2-1	-	TRBV20-1	TGCAGTGCTAGAGATCTGGGGGCCGGGATACTAGCATTCCCTGAGCAGTTCTTC	CSARDLGAGILAFPEQFF
-	TRBJ2-1	-	TRBV2	TGTGCCAGCAGTCAGAGGACGACCAACAATGAGCAGTTCTTC	CASSQRTTNNEQFF
TRBD1	TRBJ1-1	-	TRBV3-1	TGTGCCAGCAGCCAGTGGGACAGGGAGTACACTGAAGCTTTCTTT	CASSQWDREYTEAFF
-	TRBJ1-2	few	TRBV7-9	TGTGCCAGCAGCGCCAGCGGGGTGAACTATGGCTACACCTTC	CASSASGVNYGYTF
TRBD1	TRBJ2-7	few	TRBV4-1	TGCGCCAACAGCCCATTCCCCCCCACAGGGGGGATAACCTACGAGCAGTACTTC	CANSPFPPTGGITYEQYF
TRBD2	TRBJ2-1	many	TRBV10-3	TGTGCCAACCCGGGACTAGCGGGAAACAATGAGCAGTTCTTC	CANPGLAGNNEQFF
TRBD2	TRBJ2-2	many	TRBV5-5	TGTGCCAGCAGCTTCTCCGGCGGGAGAGGCCCCGGGGAGCTGTTTTTT	CASSFSGGRGPGELFF
TRBD1	TRBJ2-7	few	TRBV6-5	TGTGCCAGCAGTTCCACCGGGACAGGAAACTACGAGCAGTACTTC	CASSSTGTGNYEQYF
-	TRBJ2-5	-	TRBV12-3/TRBV12-4	TGTGCCAGCAGTACCAGTGGGGGCAGGGGATTCTGGGAGACCCAGTACTTC	CASSTSGGRGFWETQYF
TRBD2	TRBJ2-1	-	TRBV5-1	TGCGCCAGCAGCTTGGGGGCCCTAGCGGCCAGCTACAATGAGCAGTTCTTC	CASSLGALAASYNEQFF
-	TRBJ2-1	few	TRBV5-1	TGCGCCAGCAGCTTGGAGGCTAGTGGGGGTGAGCAGTTCTTC	CASSLEASGGEQFF
TRBD1	TRBJ2-4	few	TRBV6-2/TRBV6-3	TGTGCCAGCAGCCGGGACAGGGGAGCCAAAAACATTCAGTACTTC	CASSRDRGAKNIQYF
-	TRBJ2-1	few	TRBV4-2	TGTGCCAGCAGCCAACCCCGGGCAAGGGGAACCAATGAGCAGTTCTTC	CASSQPRARGTNEQFF
TRBD2	TRBJ2-7	few	TRBV15	TGTGCCACCAGCAGAGAGCCGGGGGGGGCTATCGGCGAGCAGTACTTC	CATSREPGGAIGEQYF
-	TRBJ2-7	-	TRBV7-2	TGTGCCAGCAGCTTTGGGGGGAGAGGTGAGCAGTACTTC	CASSFGGRGEQYF
-	TRBJ1-5	few	TRBV27	TGTGCCAGCAGGGAAGGGCAAATTAGCAATCAGCCCCAGCATTTT	CASREGQISNQPQHF
-	TRBJ2-5	-	TRBV18	TGTGCCAGCTCACCAAGGAGTCTCGAGACCCAGTACTTC	CASSPRSLETQYF
-	TRBJ2-4	-	TRBV7-2	TGTGCCAGCAGCTTACAGAGGGACATTCAGTACTTC	CASSLQRDIQYF